The clone carrying this TCR beta chain appeared once. The antigen is unknown. There are 14 residues in the CDR3. TCRdb's copy holds only in-frame clones and misses some; the assay was immunoSEQ multiplex PCR. The sample includes roughly 60,000 clones, roughly 94% of them seen just once. The sample originates from a study of cytomegalovirus exposure and HLA in healthy donors. About the study: In a later analysis, it was reported that the 90 to 150 validation repertoires had been produced on the same platform as the 690 or so repertoires belonging to the first cohort.

Study-level points and caveats: The authors listed some 160 TCR beta chains as cytomegalovirus-associated. That first-cohort TCR clusters tended to co-occur in the 120 or so validation repertoires was found in a later analysis.

The receptor's source is a man between 18 and 29 years old in good health and CMV-seronegative. The chain employs TRBV21-1 and TRBJ2-7; the listed D gene, TRBD1, was not tested against the DNA. TRBV21-1 is a pseudogene segment. Sequenced: PBMCs. The CDR3 coding sequence is TGTGCCAGCCGGGTACCTACAGGGACGTACGAGCAGTACTTC. Encoded protein: CASRVPTGTYEQYF.